The table lists the clone carrying this T cell receptor (beta chain) with a few counts. The antigen is unknown. The germline gene is not matched at one end of the junction; a read error may be the cause. The V gene's germline CDR1 is SSHAT and CDR2 FNYEAQ (reference sequence). The CDR3 length is 14 residues. TCRdb reprocessed the 5' RACE reads via MiXCR and lists one record per CDR3 protein. In the table there are around 95,000 distinct CDR3 sequences, 5.9% of which are singletons. This record belongs to a study of identical twins. Overall study findings and caveats: Models underpredicted monozygotic twin sharing of out-of-frame TCR alpha. Out-of-frame alpha sequences common to twins were enriched for low generation probability. The study reached conclusions through statistical analysis that was cross-sectional, not following the same donors.

Every one of the donors was a healthy Caucasian. This sequence joins TRBV7-7 and TRBJ2-1, with 7 bases fitting TRBD2. This clonotype originated in a woman between 50 and 59 years old in good health. Material for sequencing was memory T cells sorted from blood. CDR3 protein: CASSLGRRSNEQFF. Here the CDR3 DNA reads TGTGCTAGCAGTCTCGGGAGGAGATCCAATGAGCAGTTCTTC.